This TCR beta chain was recorded in a study of technical replicates of blood from a few donors. Here immunoSEQ multiplex PCR was the method, and the copy in TCRdb shows in-frame clones only, minus some. The sample carries around 63,000 clones, about 92% recorded once. The V and J ends lost 1 base and 0 bases respectively, with 17 bases between them. Germline CDR1 reads SGHAT; CDR2 reads FQNNGV. The CDR3 spans 18 residues. This clonotype was obtained from a human donor in good health. Some clones in this sample may be carry-over from other donors' samples. Sequencing input: PBMCs. The chain combines TRBV11-2 with TRBJ2-3; D remains unclear. The CDR3 DNA follows: TGTGCCAGCAGCTTAGCCCCCTCCCCAGCGACTAGCACAGATACGCAGTATTTT. Protein sequence: CASSLAPSPATSTDTQYF.